Described below is a single T cell receptor beta chain sequence and its context. Its antigen is not known. Profiling relied on immunoSEQ multiplex PCR, and the TCRdb table lists in-frame clones only, not all of them. The profile covers over 20,000 clones, with around 84% appearing a single time and 30% to 40% taken by the ten largest. The sample originates from a study of T cell therapy after organ transplantation. About the study: Responders numbered eight and nonresponders two among some ten patients.

Time point given: 20-29 weeks after completion of therapy. The V gene's germline CDR1 is SGHDT and CDR2 YYEEEE. V trimming: 3 bases; J trimming: 6 bases; junction bases outside the gene matches: 3. The CDR3 spans 13 residues. Findings and caveats of the study: Nonresponder repertoires showed strong pretherapy expansions, barely changing post-therapy.

The sample consisted of CD8+ T cells from blood, taken after autologous CMV-specific T cell therapy. The sequence was obtained from a human patient who had received a solid organ transplant and had CMV disease. A share of the T cells may be of graft donor origin. The chain employs TRBV5-6 and TRBJ2-3, with 8 positions matching TRBD2. The CDR3 spells CASSSGGEDTQYF. The CDR3 DNA reads TGTGCCAGCAGCTCCGGGGGGGAGGATACGCAGTATTTT.